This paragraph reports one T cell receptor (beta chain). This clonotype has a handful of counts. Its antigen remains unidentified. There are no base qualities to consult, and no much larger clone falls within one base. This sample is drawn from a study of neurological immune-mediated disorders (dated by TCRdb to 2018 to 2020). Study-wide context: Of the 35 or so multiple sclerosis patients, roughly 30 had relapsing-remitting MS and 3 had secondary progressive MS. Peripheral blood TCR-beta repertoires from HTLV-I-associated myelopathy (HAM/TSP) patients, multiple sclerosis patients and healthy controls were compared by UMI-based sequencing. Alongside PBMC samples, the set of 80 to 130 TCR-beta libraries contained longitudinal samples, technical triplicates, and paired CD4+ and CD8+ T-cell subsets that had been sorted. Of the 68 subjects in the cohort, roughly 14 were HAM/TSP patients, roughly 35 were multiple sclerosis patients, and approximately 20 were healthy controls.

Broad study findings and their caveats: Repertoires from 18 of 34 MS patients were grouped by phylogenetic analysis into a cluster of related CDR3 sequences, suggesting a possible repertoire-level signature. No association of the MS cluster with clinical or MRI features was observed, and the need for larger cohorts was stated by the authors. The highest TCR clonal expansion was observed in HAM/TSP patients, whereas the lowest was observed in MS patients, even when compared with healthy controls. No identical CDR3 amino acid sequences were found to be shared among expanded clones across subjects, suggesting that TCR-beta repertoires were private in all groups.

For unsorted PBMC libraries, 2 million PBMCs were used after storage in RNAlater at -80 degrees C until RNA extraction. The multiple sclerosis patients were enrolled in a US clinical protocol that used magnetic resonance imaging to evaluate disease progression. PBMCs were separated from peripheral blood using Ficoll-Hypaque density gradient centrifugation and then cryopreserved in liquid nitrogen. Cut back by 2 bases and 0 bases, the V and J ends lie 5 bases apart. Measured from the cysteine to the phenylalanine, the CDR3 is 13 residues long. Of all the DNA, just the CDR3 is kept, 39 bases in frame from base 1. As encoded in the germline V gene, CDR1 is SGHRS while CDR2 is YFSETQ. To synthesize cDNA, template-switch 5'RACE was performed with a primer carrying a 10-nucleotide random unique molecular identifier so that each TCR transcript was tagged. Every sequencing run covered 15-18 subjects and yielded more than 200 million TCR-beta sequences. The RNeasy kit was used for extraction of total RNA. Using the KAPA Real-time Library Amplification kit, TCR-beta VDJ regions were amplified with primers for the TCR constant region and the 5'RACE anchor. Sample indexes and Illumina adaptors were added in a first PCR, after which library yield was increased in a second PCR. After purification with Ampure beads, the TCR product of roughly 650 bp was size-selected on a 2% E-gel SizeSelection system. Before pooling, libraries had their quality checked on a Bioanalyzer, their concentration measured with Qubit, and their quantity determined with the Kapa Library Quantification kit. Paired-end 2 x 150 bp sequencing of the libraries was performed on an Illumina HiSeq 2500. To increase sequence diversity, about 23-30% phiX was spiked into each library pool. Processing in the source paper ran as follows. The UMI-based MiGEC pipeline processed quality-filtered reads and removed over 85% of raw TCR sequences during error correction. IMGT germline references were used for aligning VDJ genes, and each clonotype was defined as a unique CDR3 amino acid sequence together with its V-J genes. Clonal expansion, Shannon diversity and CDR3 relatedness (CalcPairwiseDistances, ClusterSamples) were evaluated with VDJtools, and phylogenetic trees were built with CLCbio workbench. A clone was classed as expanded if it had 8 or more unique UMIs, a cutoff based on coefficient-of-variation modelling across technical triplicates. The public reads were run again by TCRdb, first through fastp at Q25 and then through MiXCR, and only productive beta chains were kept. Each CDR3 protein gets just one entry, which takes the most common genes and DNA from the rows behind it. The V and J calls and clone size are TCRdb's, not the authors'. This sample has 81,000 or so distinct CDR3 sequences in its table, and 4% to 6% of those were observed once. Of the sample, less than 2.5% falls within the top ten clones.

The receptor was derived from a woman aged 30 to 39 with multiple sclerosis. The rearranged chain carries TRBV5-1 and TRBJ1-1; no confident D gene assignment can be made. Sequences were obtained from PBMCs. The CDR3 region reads CASSFQMNTEAFF. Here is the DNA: TGCGCCAGCAGCTTTCAGATGAACACTGAAGCTTTCTTT.